The text below deals with one T cell receptor (beta chain). Trimming removed 0 bases at V and 5 bases at J, with 13 bases between. Germline-derived CDR1 and CDR2 are MNHNY and SVGAGI (reference sequence). The CDR3 contains 15 residues. The data derive from a study of blood T cell repertoires in COVID-19. Overall study: Some COVID-19 samples were acute and others convalescent; all came from the United States, Italy and Spain. The analysed material was cDNA or gDNA that came from T cells, B-cell-depleted T cells, or PBMCs.

In the authors' workflow: Amplification of reference gene primers provided the estimated nucleated cell counts. Measured with immunoSEQ multiplex PCR; TCRdb has only the in-frame clones, and not every one. The V and J calls and clone size are taken from that table; D and trimming were inferred from the DNA. The sample holds about 180,000 clones; around 86% are singletons and the top ten take under 3.5%. The receptor was isolated from a woman in her 30s with active or convalescent COVID-19. Sequenced sample: peripheral blood. The rearrangement uses TRBV6-6 and TRBJ1-1, with a possible D match to TRBD1 (6 bases). The CDR3 protein is CASSYSPAQGTEAFF. As DNA, the CDR3 is TGTGCCAGCAGTTACTCCCCCGCTCAGGGGACTGAAGCTTTCTTT.